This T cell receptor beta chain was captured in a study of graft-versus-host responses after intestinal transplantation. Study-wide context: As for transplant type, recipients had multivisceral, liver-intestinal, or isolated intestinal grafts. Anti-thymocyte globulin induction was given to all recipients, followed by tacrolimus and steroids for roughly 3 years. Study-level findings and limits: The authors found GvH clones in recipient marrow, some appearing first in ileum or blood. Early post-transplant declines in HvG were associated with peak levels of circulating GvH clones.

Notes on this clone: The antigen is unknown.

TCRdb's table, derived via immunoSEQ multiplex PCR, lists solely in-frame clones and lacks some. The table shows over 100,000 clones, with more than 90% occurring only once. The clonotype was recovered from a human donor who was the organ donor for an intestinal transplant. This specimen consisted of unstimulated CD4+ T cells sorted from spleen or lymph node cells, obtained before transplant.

The CDR3 here is CASSFGLADYEQYF. The CDR3 nucleotides read TGTGCCAGCAGTTTCGGACTAGCGGACTACGAGCAGTACTTC. This chain links TRBV6-1 with TRBJ2-7, with 10 positions matching TRBD2. The V gene's germline CDR1 is MNHNS and CDR2 SASEGT. V dropped 5 bases and J dropped 3; count of bases not matched to a gene: 4. The length of the CDR3 is 14 residues.